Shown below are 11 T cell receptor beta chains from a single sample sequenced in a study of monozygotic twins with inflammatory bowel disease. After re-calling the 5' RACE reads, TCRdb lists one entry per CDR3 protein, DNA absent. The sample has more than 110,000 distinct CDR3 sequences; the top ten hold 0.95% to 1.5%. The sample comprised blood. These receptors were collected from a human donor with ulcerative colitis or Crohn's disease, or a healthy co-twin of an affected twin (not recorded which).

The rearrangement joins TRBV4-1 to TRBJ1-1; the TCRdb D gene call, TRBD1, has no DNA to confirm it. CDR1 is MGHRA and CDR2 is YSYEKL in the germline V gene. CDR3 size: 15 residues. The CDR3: CASSRTGGLNTEAFF.

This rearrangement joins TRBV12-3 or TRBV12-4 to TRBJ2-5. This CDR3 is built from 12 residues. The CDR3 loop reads CASSLERETQYF.

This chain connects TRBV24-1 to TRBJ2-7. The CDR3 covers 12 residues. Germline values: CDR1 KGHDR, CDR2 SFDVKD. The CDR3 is CATSALGIEQYF.

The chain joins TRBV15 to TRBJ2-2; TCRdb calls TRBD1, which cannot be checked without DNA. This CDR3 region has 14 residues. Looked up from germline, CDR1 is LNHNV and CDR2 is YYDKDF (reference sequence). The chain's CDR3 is CATSWGPTTGELFF.

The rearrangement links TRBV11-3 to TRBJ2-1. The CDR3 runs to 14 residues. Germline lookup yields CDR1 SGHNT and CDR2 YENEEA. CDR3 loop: CASSLGPPYNEQFF.

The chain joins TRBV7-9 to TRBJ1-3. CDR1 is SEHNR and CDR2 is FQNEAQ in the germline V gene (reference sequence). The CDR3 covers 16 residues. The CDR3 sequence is CASSLGANDSGNTIYF.

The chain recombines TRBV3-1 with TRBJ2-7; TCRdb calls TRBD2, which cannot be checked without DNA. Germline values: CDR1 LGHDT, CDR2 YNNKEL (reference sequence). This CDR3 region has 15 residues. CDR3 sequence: CASSQDGLAGDEQYF.

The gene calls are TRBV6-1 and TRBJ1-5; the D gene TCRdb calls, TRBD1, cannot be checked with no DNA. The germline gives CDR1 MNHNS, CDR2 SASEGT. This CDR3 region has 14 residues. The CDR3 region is CASSDRDRDQPQHF.

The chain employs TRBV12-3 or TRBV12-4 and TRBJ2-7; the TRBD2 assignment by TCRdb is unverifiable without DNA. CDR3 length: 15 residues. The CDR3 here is CASSLSQSSSYEQYF.

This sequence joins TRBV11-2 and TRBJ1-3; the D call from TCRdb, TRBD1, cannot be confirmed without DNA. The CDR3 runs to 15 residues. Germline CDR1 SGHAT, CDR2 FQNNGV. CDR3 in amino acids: CASSPIRGSGNTIYF.

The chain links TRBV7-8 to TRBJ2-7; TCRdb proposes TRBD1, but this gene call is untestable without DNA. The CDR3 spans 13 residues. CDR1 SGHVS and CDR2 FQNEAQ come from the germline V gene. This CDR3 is CASSFGQTYEQYF.